A single sample is the source of the 32 T cell receptor beta chains below, sequenced in a study of T cells in Graves' hyperthyroidism and ophthalmopathy. Amplified TCR beta CDR3 regions derived from RNA transcripts. With the HTBI primer set, the TCR CDR3 went through a first round of RT-PCR. TCRdb reprocessed the multiplex PCR reads via MiXCR and lists one record per CDR3 protein. In the table there are a few hundred thousand distinct CDR3 sequences, approximately 13% of which are singletons. Source material: blood. These receptor sequences come from a woman aged 40 to 50 with Graves' ophthalmopathy.

This clonotype was counted at least ten times. The chain uses TRBV24-1 and TRBJ1-2; D not certain. Trimming left V 9 bases short and J 6 bases short, with 13 bases between. The CDR3 spans 12 residues. CDR1 is KGHDR and CDR2 is SFDVKD in the germline V gene. The CDR3 region has the DNA TGTGCCACCTGGTCAAGTACACATGGCTACACCTTC. Protein sequence: CATWSSTHGYTF.

Here the CDR3 reads CASSFSGVAYEQYF. CDR3 DNA: TGTGCCAGCAGCTTTTCGGGGGTGGCTTACGAGCAGTACTTC. This sequence joins TRBV5-6 and TRBJ2-7; D may be TRBD2 (6 bases). The V and J ends lost 2 bases and 4 bases respectively, with 13 bases between them. The length of the CDR3 is 14 residues. CDR1 is SGHDT and CDR2 is YYEEEE in the germline V gene.

At least ten counts were recorded for this clonotype. V is TRBV28 and J is TRBJ1-3; a weak D match, TRBD1 (6 bases). Trimming removed 7 bases from V and 0 bases from J, with 16 bases in between. The CDR3 length is 16 residues. The germline CDR1 and CDR2 sequences are MDHEN and SYDVKM. The CDR3 reads CASTIRTATSGNTIYF. CDR3 in DNA: TGTGCCAGCACTATAAGGACAGCGACCTCTGGAAACACCATATATTTT. Looking up the rest from reference TRBV28 and TRBJ1-3 gives the full variable domain: DVKVTQSSRYLVKRTGEKVFLECVQDMDHENMFWYRQDPGLGLRLIYFSYDVKMKEKGDIPEGYSVSREKKERFSLILESASTNQTSMYLCASTIRTATSGNTIYFGEGSWLTVV.

This clonotype has just one count. The CDR3 nucleotides are TGTGCCAGCAGCCCCGGGTTGAGGGATTACGAGCAGTACTTC. Translation: CASSPGLRDYEQYF. The rearrangement uses TRBV3-1 and TRBJ2-7; D may be TRBD2 (5 bases). Germline assignment: CDR1 LGHDT and CDR2 YNNKEL (reference sequence). V was shortened by 4 bases and J by 4 bases, with 14 bases between the two germline ends. The CDR3 contains 14 residues.

This clonotype has more than one count but fewer than ten. The rearrangement uses TRBV10-3 and TRBJ1-1, with a tentative D call TRBD1 (5 bases). The CDR3 is 15 residues long. CDR1 is ENHRY, CDR2 SYGVKD, per germline. Trimming cost V 0 bases and J 0 bases, with 8 bases left between them. CDR3 nucleotides: TGTGCCATCAGTGAGTCGCGGGGGATGAACACTGAAGCTTTCTTT. Its translation: CAISESRGMNTEAFF.

This clonotype has ten or more counts. The CDR3, as DNA: TGTGCCAGCAGGTCCGGGACAGGGGTGGCGTTATACGAGCAGTACTTC. Protein: CASRSGTGVALYEQYF. The V gene is TRBV2, the J gene TRBJ2-7, with 10 nucleotides matching TRBD1. The CDR3 is 16 amino acids. Unmatched junction bases numbered 12, after V lost 6 bases and J lost 4 bases. Germline CDR1 reads SNHLY; CDR2 reads FYNNEI. Drawing the rest from reference TRBV2 and TRBJ2-7, the complete variable domain is EPEVTQTPSHQVTQMGQEVILRCVPISNHLYFYWYRQILGQKVEFLVSFYNNEISEKSEIFDDQFSVERPDGSNFTLKIRSTKLEDSAMYFCASRSGTGVALYEQYFGPGTRLTVT.

The chain is built from TRBV7-9 and TRBJ2-1; possible D gene TRBD2, 5 bases. From germline, CDR1 is SEHNR and CDR2 FQNEAQ (reference sequence). V shed 3 bases and J shed 7 bases, with 19 bases lying between them. The CDR3 covers 16 residues. CDR3 in amino acids: CASSFYVSEVLNEQFF. Here the CDR3 DNA reads TGTGCCAGCAGCTTTTATGTCTCGGAGGTTTTGAATGAGCAGTTCTTC.

This clonotype was seen a few times. This sequence joins TRBV30 and TRBJ2-1; perhaps TRBD2 as D (6 bases). V shed 0 bases and J shed 0 bases, with 12 bases lying between them. This CDR3 has 16 residues. The germline gives CDR1 GTSNPN, CDR2 SVGIG (reference sequence). The CDR3 DNA sequence: TGTGCCTGGAGTGTAGGGAGGCGGGTCTCCTACAATGAGCAGTTCTTC. Translating it yields CAWSVGRRVSYNEQFF.

Concerning this clonotype itself: A read error is possible here, since a much larger clone lies one base away. This chain joins TRBV3-1 and TRBJ1-1, with no clear D. CDR1 LGHDT and CDR2 YNNKEL come from the germline V gene (reference sequence). The CDR3 covers 14 residues. The CDR3 DNA reads as TGTGCCAGCAGCCAAGATCTTGGTAACACTGAAGCTCTCTTT. Its protein is CASSQDLGNTEALF.

There are many counts of this clonotype. This rearrangement joins TRBV11-2 to TRBJ1-5; TRBD1 aligns across 7 bases. This CDR3 has 14 amino acids. V gave up 1 base and J gave up 6 bases; unmatched junction bases: 3. Germline V gives CDR1 SGHAT, CDR2 FQNNGV. The CDR3 nucleotides are TGTGCCAGCAGCTTAGTAGGGGGCAGTCAGCCCCAGCATTTT. It yields the protein CASSLVGGSQPQHF.

This clonotype was seen at least ten times. The CDR3 nucleotides are TGTGCCAGCAGCCCTGGGACAGGGGTGTCCTACGAGCAGTACTTC. Its protein is CASSPGTGVSYEQYF. The rearrangement uses TRBV7-2 and TRBJ2-7; 10 nucleotides align to TRBD1. The germline CDR1 and CDR2 sequences are SGHTA and FQGNSA. Trimming took 5 bases from V and 1 from J; bases not matched to a gene: 5. The CDR3 spans 15 residues.

This clonotype appeared many times. The chain couples TRBV5-1 to TRBJ2-7, with 8 nucleotides matching TRBD1. The CDR3 consists of 17 residues. Looked up from germline, CDR1 is SGHRS and CDR2 is YFSETQ. V was pared by 0 bases and J by 0 bases, with 8 bases of the junction left unmatched. The CDR3 bases are TGCGCCAGCAGCTTGGGGGGGGACAGGACGTTCTCCTACGAGCAGTACTTC. Translation gives CASSLGGDRTFSYEQYF.

This clonotype was seen a handful of times. V and J are TRBV20-1 and TRBJ2-3; TRBD2 matches 10 bases. From germline, CDR1 is DFQATT and CDR2 SNEGSKA (reference sequence). The ends lost 4 bases at V and 3 bases at J; junction bases unmatched: 7. CDR3 length equals 15 residues. Here the CDR3 reads CSAKTSGEGTDTQYF. CDR3 nucleotides: TGCAGTGCTAAAACTAGCGGGGAGGGGACAGATACGCAGTATTTT.

In this sample, this clonotype turned up many times. V gene TRBV6-5 combines with J gene TRBJ1-5; TRBD1 aligns across 8 bases. Germline loops: CDR1 MNHEY, CDR2 SVGAGI. This CDR3 has 16 amino acids. Germline trimming cut 0 bases from V and 4 bases from J; bases unmatched to any gene: 5. The CDR3 DNA is TGTGCCAGCAGTTACTCTAACAGGGGGGGTAATCAGCCCCAGCATTTT. Protein product: CASSYSNRGGNQPQHF.

This clonotype was picked up many times. The V gene is TRBV25-1, the J gene TRBJ1-5; D is unresolved. There are 13 residues in the CDR3. Trimming took 4 bases from V and 7 from J, leaving 11 bases between them. Germline CDR1 and CDR2: MGHDK and SYGVNS. CDR3 protein: CASSGAASQPQHF. The CDR3 region has the DNA TGTGCCAGCAGTGGGGCAGCCAGCCAGCCCCAGCATTTT. The variable domain in full, completed from reference TRBV25-1 and TRBJ1-5, reads EADIYQTPRYLVIGTGKKITLECSQTMGHDKMYWYQQDPGMELHLIHYSYGVNSTEKGDLSSESTVSRIRTEHFPLTLESARPSHTSQYLCASSGAASQPQHFGDGTRLSIL.

This clonotype was observed many times. The chain employs TRBV6-1 and TRBJ1-1; D is ambiguous. The CDR3 totals 13 residues. V was shortened by 2 bases and J by 4 bases, with 8 bases between the two germline ends. Germline values: CDR1 MNHNS, CDR2 SASEGT. CDR3 nucleotides: TGTGCCAGCAGTGAATCGGGCAGCACTGAAGCTTTCTTT. The encoded protein is CASSESGSTEAFF.

The sample holds many counts of this clonotype. V gene TRBV20-1 combines with J gene TRBJ2-7, with D unresolved. This CDR3 is built from 14 residues. Trimming cost V 0 bases and J 2 bases, with 11 bases left between them. Per the germline V gene, CDR1 is DFQATT and CDR2 is SNEGSKA (reference sequence). This CDR3 is CSARDVGITYEQYF. The CDR3 bases are TGCAGTGCTAGAGATGTCGGCATTACCTACGAGCAGTACTTC.

This clonotype was seen many times. The gene calls are TRBV7-8 and TRBJ2-3; 7 bases fit TRBD2. Unmatched junction bases numbered 13, after V lost 5 bases and J lost 2 bases. Germline lookup yields CDR1 SGHVS and CDR2 FQNEAQ. CDR3 length: 17 amino acids. The DNA of the CDR3 is TGTGCCAGCAGCCAAGGGGCCAGGACTAGTATCACAGATACGCAGTATTTT. It is translated as CASSQGARTSITDTQYF.

This clonotype showed up just a few times. CDR3 amino acids: CASSHPGTGDELEQYF. Here the CDR3 DNA reads TGCGCCAGCAGCCATCCCGGGACAGGGGACGAGCTCGAGCAGTACTTC. This rearrangement joins TRBV4-1 to TRBJ2-7; TRBD1 matches 10 bases. J lost 6 bases, V lost 3 bases, and 11 bases had no gene match. The CDR3 has 16 amino acids. Germline lookup yields CDR1 MGHRA and CDR2 YSYEKL.

The chain links TRBV5-1 to TRBJ1-1; possible D gene TRBD1, 6 bases. V lost 4 bases, J lost 4 bases, and 14 bases lay in between. Germline CDR1 is SGHRS and CDR2 is YFSETQ. This CDR3 is 14 amino acids long. CDR3 sequence (DNA): TGCGCCAGCAGCAATCCACAGGGAGTCACTGAAGCTTTCTTT. Protein: CASSNPQGVTEAFF.

This clonotype was seen a handful of times. The chain couples TRBV4-1 to TRBJ2-7, with 7 bases aligning to TRBD1. Germline CDR1 MGHRA, CDR2 YSYEKL. The CDR3 covers 15 residues. The V gene end was trimmed by 0 bases and the J gene end by 5 bases; junction bases not matched to a gene: 7. CDR3 sequence reads: CASSQEGQDFDEQYF. CDR3 nucleotides: TGCGCCAGCAGCCAAGAAGGACAGGATTTCGACGAGCAGTACTTC.

The chain couples TRBV5-6 to TRBJ1-2; no reliable D call. There are 15 residues in the CDR3. Trimming left V 0 bases short and J 4 bases short, with 13 bases between. CDR1 and CDR2 (germline): SGHDT, YYEEEE. The CDR3 DNA is TGTGCCAGCAGCTTGGGAGGTAGTTTCTTCTATGGCTACACCTTC. It yields the protein CASSLGGSFFYGYTF.

This rearrangement joins TRBV11-2 to TRBJ2-7; no clear D gene. The CDR3 has 17 residues. V gave up 2 bases and J gave up 1 base, with 18 bases separating them. Germline V gives CDR1 SGHAT, CDR2 FQNNGV. The CDR3 bases are TGTGCCAGCAGCTTACCCATGACCTGGCAACCGTCCTACGAGCAGTACTTC. Translated, it gives CASSLPMTWQPSYEQYF.

This clonotype was recorded at least ten times. The V call is TRBV12-3 or TRBV12-4, the J call TRBJ1-6; D is undetermined. V shed 7 bases and J shed 6 bases, with 13 bases lying between them. This CDR3 has 14 amino acids. For the CDR3, the DNA is TGTGCCAGCAAACCGGGATCACTTAATTCACCCCTCCACTTT. This sequence encodes CASKPGSLNSPLHF.

The rearrangement uses TRBV19 and TRBJ2-4, with a possible D match to TRBD1 (6 bases). There are 15 residues in the CDR3. Germline V gene sequence: CDR1 LNHDA, CDR2 SQIVND (reference sequence). The V end lost 10 bases, the J end lost 1 base, and 17 bases lay between the germline ends. The CDR3 protein is CATSENREAKNIQYF. CDR3 nucleotide sequence: TGTGCCACCTCAGAGAACAGGGAGGCCAAAAACATTCAGTACTTC.

This clonotype was detected only a few times. This chain uses TRBV20-1 with TRBJ2-7; 11 bases are a match to TRBD2. The germline gives CDR1 DFQATT, CDR2 SNEGSKA (reference sequence). J was trimmed by 1 base and V by 5 bases; bases with no gene match: 4. This CDR3 region has 14 residues. The CDR3 sequence is CSAGSGGVSYEQYF. The CDR3 nucleotides are TGCAGTGCTGGTAGCGGGGGGGTGTCCTACGAGCAGTACTTC.

Details on this clonotype: A clone one base away is much larger, so this may be a read error. The chain is built from TRBV2 and TRBJ2-7; 12 positions match TRBD2. V lost 5 bases, J lost 2 bases, and 13 bases stayed unmatched. CDR1 and CDR2 (germline): SNHLY, FYNNEI. This CDR3 has 18 residues. The CDR3 DNA reads as TGTGCCAGCAGTAAGGGACTAGCGGGTCGAGCAATCCCCTACGAGCAGTACTTC. Translation gives CASSKGLAGRAIPYEQYF.

This clonotype was seen ten or more times. The V call is TRBV6-1, the J call TRBJ1-2, with D uncertain. The CDR3 is made up of 15 amino acids. Trimming stripped 5 bases from V and 8 bases from J, with 21 bases between. In germline, CDR1 is MNHNS, CDR2 SASEGT. The CDR3 DNA reads as TGTGCCAGCAGTCACCATGCGGCAGCCCCATGGGGCTACACCTTC. Protein product: CASSHHAAAPWGYTF.

This clonotype was found many times. The V call is TRBV2, the J call TRBJ2-7; perhaps TRBD2 as D (5 bases). Germline-derived CDR1 and CDR2 are SNHLY and FYNNEI. The CDR3 runs 14 residues. The V end was cut by 7 bases, the J end by 0 bases, with 13 bases between. The DNA of the CDR3 is TGTGCCAGCAAGCGGATGGAGAGCTCCTACGAGCAGTACTTC. Translation gives CASKRMESSYEQYF.

This clonotype turned up a few times. This chain joins TRBV30 and TRBJ2-5; D is possibly TRBD1 (5 bases). There are 12 residues in the CDR3. V lost 4 bases, J lost 5 bases, and 11 bases lay in between. Germline CDR1 reads GTSNPN; CDR2 reads SVGIG (reference sequence). The CDR3 nucleotides read TGTGCCTGGACAGGACAAAGGGAGACCCAGTACTTC. It specifies CAWTGQRETQYF.

In the case of this clonotype: A much more abundant neighbour one base away suggests this may be a read error. The chain carries TRBV6-1 and TRBJ1-1; no clear D. The length of the CDR3 is 11 residues. Germline V gives CDR1 MNHNS, CDR2 SASEGT. CDR3 sequence reads: CPSSERIEAFF. The CDR3 DNA reads TGTCCCAGCAGTGAAAGAATCGAAGCTTTCTTT.

The sample holds a few counts of this clonotype. The V and J genes are TRBV11-2 and TRBJ2-1; 11 nucleotides line up with TRBD1. The germline CDR1 and CDR2 sequences are SGHAT and FQNNGV. The V and J ends lost 3 bases and 6 bases, in that order; junction bases with no gene match: 7. This CDR3 is built from 16 residues. DNA for the CDR3: TGTGCCAGCAGCTTCTATGACGGGACAGGGGGCAATGAGCAGTTCTTC. Translating gives CASSFYDGTGGNEQFF.